This TCR beta chain was identified in a study of molecular identifiers for immune sequencing clone quantification. In the study overall: Naive CD8 RNA (about 20,000 or 100,000 cells) was divided into five aliquots, with four sequenced.

This clonotype has a handful of counts. Its antigen is not identified. Because it lacks the conserved phenylalanine or tryptophan at the end, this CDR3 is likely a read error. The CDR3 runs 14 residues. Germline V gives CDR1 SGDLS, CDR2 YYNGEE. Trimming removed 0 bases at V and 5 bases at J, with 11 bases between. Via MiXCR, TCRdb re-called the PCR reads, giving one row per CDR3 protein. Here the sample spans 88,000 or so distinct CDR3 sequences, roughly a fifth being singletons. Whole-study findings and limits: Spiked Jurkat TCR RNA from one cell was reportedly detectable among some 1 million naive cells.

A CD8+CD4-CCR7+CD45RA+ gate was used to sort naive CD8 T cells. Sequencing input: naive CD8+ T cells from blood, with Jurkat cell RNA spiked in. The subset denotes: FACS-sorted CD8+CD4-CCR7+CD45RA+ naive T cells. This clonotype was obtained from a human donor in good health. Some libraries in this study had Jurkat cell RNA spiked in. The chain uses TRBV9 and TRBJ1-1, with D uncertain. The CDR3, as DNA: TGTGCCAGCAGCGTAGCCTACGGGAGTACTGAAGCTTTCTTG. This encodes CASSVAYGSTEAFL.